The 8 T cell receptor beta chains below come from one sample, sequenced in a study of blood T cell repertoires in COVID-19 (dated by TCRdb to 2019 to 2021). The library was made by the immunoSEQ multiplex PCR assay. TCRdb took this table from immuneACCESS and kept in-frame rearrangements with V and J called. Such tables lack part of the clones; where checked against another copy, unresolved V genes explain under half of the gap, and the rest is unexplained. The sample includes around 180,000 clones, with around 88% observed a single time. More than 3.5% of the sample rests with the top ten. Input material: peripheral blood. The source is a woman aged 25 to 39 with acute or convalescent COVID-19.

V is TRBV10-2 and J is TRBJ2-1, with 8 bases lining up with TRBD2. The germline V gene has CDR1 WSHSY and CDR2 SAAADI. CDR3 size: 16 residues. V lost 1 base to trimming and J lost 6 bases; unmatched junction nucleotides: 8. The CDR3, as DNA: TGCGCCAGCAGTGAGTGGCTAGGAACTAGCGGCAATGAGCAGTTCTTC. It encodes CASSEWLGTSGNEQFF.

The chain links TRBV7-2 to TRBJ2-3; 9 nucleotides align to TRBD2. The trim removed 5 bases at V and 0 bases at J, leaving 9 bases unmatched. Germline values: CDR1 SGHTA, CDR2 FQGNSA. This CDR3 comprises 17 residues. CDR3 bases: TGTGCCAGCAGCGAGCAGGCGGGAGGGTATAGCACAGATACGCAGTATTTT. Translated, it gives CASSEQAGGYSTDTQYF.

The chain is built from TRBV10-2 and TRBJ2-7, with 8 bases fitting TRBD1. This CDR3 has 13 residues. Germline CDR1 is WSHSY and CDR2 is SAAADI. V dropped 9 bases and J dropped 9; count of bases not matched to a gene: 13. CDR3 protein: CASTRDRPLWQYF. The CDR3 nucleotides are TGCGCCAGTACCAGGGACAGGCCCTTATGGCAGTACTTC.

The CDR3 nucleotides read TGTGCCAGCAGTTTATCGGGGGGGGCGTACAGTTCACCCCTCCACTTT. It translates to CASSLSGGAYSSPLHF. The V gene is TRBV27, the J gene TRBJ1-6; weak D call: TRBD1 (6 bases). Trimming removed 0 bases from V and 9 bases from J, with 15 bases in between. Germline CDR1 is MNHEY and CDR2 is SMNVEV (reference sequence). The CDR3 has 16 amino acids.

This clone was counted a few times. The chain has TRBV7-9 and TRBJ2-1; D is unresolved. CDR3 length equals 11 residues. V was pared by 4 bases and J by 14 bases, with 12 bases between. Germline V gene data show CDR1 as SEHNR and CDR2 as FQNEAQ (reference sequence). Here the CDR3 DNA reads TGTGCCAGCAGCTCCGGCGGAAATGAGTTCTTC. Amino acid sequence: CASSSGGNEFF.

The chain links TRBV20-1 to TRBJ2-7, with a possible D match to TRBD2 (6 bases). The V end was cut by 3 bases, the J end by 0 bases, with 9 bases between. Germline V gives CDR1 DFQATT, CDR2 SNEGSKA (reference sequence). This CDR3 contains 13 residues. The CDR3 protein is CSASGTGSYEQYF. CDR3 DNA sequence: TGCAGTGCTAGTGGGACTGGCTCCTACGAGCAGTACTTC.

The sample holds one count of this clone. This chain links TRBV2 with TRBJ2-3, with D perhaps matching TRBD2 (5 bases). The CDR3 spans 12 residues. Germline V gene data show CDR1 as SNHLY and CDR2 as FYNNEI. The V and J ends lost 6 bases and 5 bases respectively, with 9 bases between them. CDR3 coding DNA: TGTGCCAGCAGGGGTGGAGGAGATACGCAGTATTTT. This gives the protein CASRGGGDTQYF.

The chain is built from TRBV11-2 and TRBJ2-7, with D unclear. The germline gives CDR1 SGHAT, CDR2 FQNNGV. V gave up 0 bases and J gave up 4 bases, with 13 bases separating them. CDR3 length: 15 residues. The CDR3, as DNA: TGTGCCAGCAGCTTAGAGTCCCTCGCGGCATACGAGCAGTACTTC. Its translation is CASSLESLAAYEQYF.